The 25 T cell receptor beta chains presented below share a single source sample, sequenced in a study of T cells after yellow fever vaccination (dated by TCRdb to between 2018 and 2021). The sample's treatment or condition, from its label and the paper: live attenuated yellow fever vaccine strain. Library preparation used 5' RACE. Instrument on record: Illumina NovaSeq 6000. In-frame beta chains were kept once TCRdb had trimmed the public reads at Q25 with fastp and called clones with MiXCR. Identical CDR3 proteins give one entry, which carries the most common genes and DNA. The sample has about 340,000 distinct CDR3 sequences on record, 3% to 4.5% of them singletons. The leading ten clones occupy approximately 25% of the sample. The specimen was PBMCs, collected 5 days after the yellow fever booster vaccination. These receptors all come from a man in his late teens or twenties who received the YFV17D yellow fever vaccine.

This clonotype was observed many times. The junction departs from the called germline gene at one end, perhaps through a read error. The chain has TRBV5-1 and TRBJ1-2; TRBD1 matches at 9 bases. The CDR3 runs to 13 residues. Germline V lookup: CDR1 SGHRS, CDR2 YFSETQ. CDR3 nucleotide sequence: TGCGCCAGCAGGCCTGGAAACAGGGGGCCCTTCCACTTC. Translated, it gives CASRPGNRGPFHF.

V is TRBV28 and J is TRBJ2-1; no definite D call. The CDR3 sequence is 12 residues long. CDR1 MDHEN and CDR2 SYDVKM come from the germline V gene. Trimming stripped 2 bases from V and 9 bases from J, with 8 bases between. CDR3 nucleotide sequence: TGTGCCAGCAGTTTAGCCGGAATTGAGCAGTTCTTC. Translated, it gives CASSLAGIEQFF.

Ten or more counts support this clonotype. The chain has TRBV12-3 or TRBV12-4 and TRBJ2-5; the match to TRBD2 covers 7 bases. Trimming took 2 bases from V and 1 from J; bases not matched to a gene: 1. CDR3 size: 14 residues. CDR3 nucleotides: TGTGCCAGCAGTTTAACGGGGGGCCAAGAGACCCAGTACTTC. This translates into CASSLTGGQETQYF.

This clonotype has ten or more counts. This chain joins TRBV19 and TRBJ2-5, with 9 bases that match TRBD2. The CDR3 has 14 residues. Germline loops: CDR1 LNHDA, CDR2 SQIVND (reference sequence). The V gene end was trimmed by 5 bases and the J gene end by 3 bases; junction bases not matched to a gene: 4. The CDR3: CASSGSGGKETQYF. DNA for the CDR3: TGTGCCAGTAGTGGTAGCGGGGGTAAAGAGACCCAGTACTTC.

This clonotype was counted only a few times. The genes are TRBV29-1 and TRBJ1-4; D gene ambiguous. Germline V gives CDR1 SQVTM, CDR2 ANQGSEA. The CDR3 extends over 13 amino acids. V was trimmed by 1 base and J by 7 bases, leaving 10 bases between them. The CDR3 is CSVEGEIGEKLFF. For the CDR3, the DNA is TGCAGCGTTGAAGGGGAGATCGGTGAAAAACTGTTTTTT.

This clonotype was detected ten times or more. The V call is TRBV27, the J call TRBJ2-2; D remains unclear. V lost 6 bases to trimming and J lost 0 bases, with 11 bases between them. Germline values: CDR1 MNHEY, CDR2 SMNVEV (reference sequence). The CDR3 runs to 15 residues. CDR3 sequence reads: CASSTSLTNTGELFF. CDR3 nucleotide sequence: TGTGCCAGCAGCACAAGTCTTACGAACACCGGGGAGCTGTTTTTT.

This clonotype was seen more than once but under ten times. This rearrangement joins TRBV20-1 to TRBJ1-4; tentatively, D is TRBD1 (6 bases). The germline V gene encodes CDR1 DFQATT and CDR2 SNEGSKA (reference sequence). This CDR3 has 15 amino acids. V lost 3 bases to trimming and J lost 8 bases, with 19 bases between them. CDR3 sequence: CSASENRKGGEKLFF. In DNA, the CDR3 is TGCAGTGCTAGTGAAAACAGGAAAGGGGGAGAAAAACTGTTTTTT.

A few counts support this clonotype. This chain connects TRBV6-1 to TRBJ2-5, with D unresolved. The V gene lost 2 bases and the J gene lost 7 bases, with 5 bases spanning the gap. There are 11 residues in the CDR3. Germline V CDR1 and CDR2: MNHNS, SASEGT. This CDR3 reads CASSEFLTQYF. CDR3 sequence (DNA): TGTGCCAGCAGTGAATTTTTGACCCAGTACTTC.

This clonotype has just a few counts. The J gene is TRBJ2-2, the V gene TRBV9, with 9 bases that match TRBD2. Germline V gives CDR1 SGDLS, CDR2 YYNGEE. The CDR3 contains 18 residues. Germline trimming cut 0 bases from V and 0 bases from J; bases unmatched to any gene: 6. CDR3 protein: CASSVEGSGGPNTGELFF. In DNA, the CDR3 is TGTGCCAGCAGCGTAGAAGGTAGCGGGGGTCCGAACACCGGGGAGCTGTTTTTT.

This clonotype was counted many times. The CDR3 sequence: CASRPPGQSNTEAFF. CDR3 DNA: TGTGCCAGCAGACCTCCGGGACAAAGTAACACTGAAGCTTTCTTT. The V and J genes are TRBV12-3 or TRBV12-4 and TRBJ1-1; D may be TRBD1 (6 bases). The CDR3 totals 15 residues. V was trimmed by 6 bases and J by 2 bases, leaving 16 bases between them.

This clonotype was detected ten times or more. The V gene is TRBV6-2 or TRBV6-3, the J gene TRBJ2-5; no definite D call. CDR1 MNHEY and CDR2 SVGEGT come from the germline V gene. Trimming took 7 bases from V and 3 from J, leaving 18 bases between them. The CDR3 covers 15 residues. Here the CDR3 DNA reads TGTGCCAGCACGTTTCGCACGTCGACGGAAGAGACCCAGTACTTC. This sequence encodes CASTFRTSTEETQYF.

For the CDR3, the DNA is TGCGCCAGCAGCCAAGAGACAGGTGGTGTCTATGGCTACACCTTC. This gives the protein CASSQETGGVYGYTF. The chain links TRBV4-1 to TRBJ1-2, with D perhaps matching TRBD1 (6 bases). Germline assignment: CDR1 MGHRA and CDR2 YSYEKL. The CDR3 is made up of 15 amino acids. V was shortened by 0 bases and J by 4 bases, with 12 bases between the two germline ends.

The rearrangement uses TRBV18 and TRBJ1-1; unclear D gene. The V end was cut by 1 base, the J end by 1 base, with 10 bases between. From germline, CDR1 is KGHSH and CDR2 LQKENI. This CDR3 is built from 15 residues. The CDR3 nucleotides are TGTGCCAGCTCACCACGGATACTGCAGAACACTGAAGCTTTCTTT. Its translation is CASSPRILQNTEAFF.

This sequence joins TRBV25-1 and TRBJ1-3; TRBD1 matches 8 bases. Trimming at V came to 4 bases and at J to 0 bases, leaving 5 bases not matched to a gene. Germline V gene lookup returns CDR1 MGHDK and CDR2 SYGVNS. This CDR3 spans 16 amino acids. CDR3 region: CASSGTGRPSGNTIYF. CDR3 nucleotide sequence: TGTGCCAGCAGTGGGACAGGGCGCCCCTCTGGAAACACCATATATTTT.

The chain recombines TRBV12-3 or TRBV12-4 with TRBJ2-2, with D maybe TRBD2 (6 bases). The CDR3 totals 13 residues. V shed 8 bases and J shed 7 bases, with 14 bases lying between them. The CDR3 region has the DNA TGTGCCAGCGAAAGTCGGGAGCTCGGGGAGCTGTTTTTT. Translation gives CASESRELGELFF.

The chain combines TRBV20-1 with TRBJ2-5; D may be TRBD1 (5 bases). The CDR3 totals 14 residues. The V end lost 0 bases, the J end lost 1 base, and 9 bases lay between the germline ends. The germline V gene has CDR1 DFQATT and CDR2 SNEGSKA (reference sequence). CDR3 sequence reads: CSARDARVQETQYF. CDR3 DNA sequence: TGCAGTGCTAGAGATGCCAGGGTCCAAGAGACCCAGTACTTC.

This clonotype was observed a few times. The chain carries TRBV28 and TRBJ2-3, with a tentative D call TRBD2 (5 bases). Germline CDR1 MDHEN, CDR2 SYDVKM. This CDR3 spans 17 amino acids. Trimming shortened V by 5 bases and J by 0 bases, and 18 bases separated the two germline ends. CDR3: CASSPQERRPSTDTQYF. The CDR3 coding sequence is TGTGCCAGCAGTCCCCAGGAGCGGCGACCTAGCACAGATACGCAGTATTTT. Filled out from reference TRBV28 and TRBJ2-3, the complete variable domain reads DVKVTQSSRYLVKRTGEKVFLECVQDMDHENMFWYRQDPGLGLRLIYFSYDVKMKEKGDIPEGYSVSREKKERFSLILESASTNQTSMYLCASSPQERRPSTDTQYFGPGTRLTVL.

This clonotype was found a few times. The chain is built from TRBV7-9 and TRBJ1-6; 10 positions match TRBD1. CDR3 length: 15 residues. From germline, CDR1 is SEHNR and CDR2 FQNEAQ (reference sequence). Trimming took 5 bases from V and 10 from J; bases not matched to a gene: 8. The CDR3 here is CASSERTGGRSPLHF. The CDR3 region has the DNA TGTGCCAGCAGCGAGAGGACAGGGGGTAGATCACCCCTCCACTTT.

This sequence joins TRBV9 and TRBJ2-3; D unresolved. The CDR3 covers 14 residues. Trimming removed 3 bases at V and 0 bases at J, with 8 bases between. Germline CDR1 and CDR2: SGDLS and YYNGEE. The CDR3 DNA follows: TGTGCCAGCAGCGCAGCCCCGAGCACAGATACGCAGTATTTT. Translated: CASSAAPSTDTQYF. Drawing the rest from reference TRBV9 and TRBJ2-3, the complete variable domain is DSGVTQTPKHLITATGQRVTLRCSPRSGDLSVYWYQQSLDQGLQFLIQYYNGEERAKGNILERFSAQQFPDLHSELNLSSLELGDSALYFCASSAAPSTDTQYFGPGTRLTVL.

This clonotype was observed a few times. This chain links TRBV4-2 with TRBJ2-3; D is ambiguous. This CDR3 has 15 amino acids. Germline CDR1 and CDR2: LGHNA and YNFKEQ. Trimming removed 0 bases from V and 4 bases from J, with 11 bases in between. The DNA of the CDR3 is TGTGCCAGCAGCCAAGAAGGAGTTAGGGCAGATACGCAGTATTTT. As protein: CASSQEGVRADTQYF.

This clonotype came up a few times. This chain joins TRBV7-3 and TRBJ2-1; TRBD2 aligns across 9 bases. CDR1 and CDR2 from the germline V gene are SGHTA and FQGTGA. The CDR3 has 15 amino acids. After removal of 2 bases from V and 5 bases from J, the junction contained 4 bases not matched to a gene. The CDR3 spells CASSLGRGGDNEQFF. CDR3 in DNA: TGTGCCAGCAGCTTAGGGCGGGGGGGAGACAATGAGCAGTTCTTC.

The chain combines TRBV12-3 or TRBV12-4 with TRBJ2-5; weak D call: TRBD2 (5 bases). V lost 6 bases and J 5 bases, leaving 10 bases between the germline ends. CDR3 length: 12 residues. The CDR3 DNA reads TGTGCCAGCAGGTCTAGGAGGGAGACCCAGTACTTC. It codes for CASRSRRETQYF.

This clonotype appeared a few times. CDR3 sequence: CSVVPTHSTDTQYF. In DNA form, the CDR3 reads TGCAGCGTTGTTCCGACACACAGCACAGATACGCAGTATTTT. This chain links TRBV29-1 with TRBJ2-3; D remains unclear. There are 14 residues in the CDR3. Germline V gives CDR1 SQVTM, CDR2 ANQGSEA. V lost 4 bases to trimming and J lost 0 bases, with 11 bases between them.

This clonotype has a count of ten or more. This sequence joins TRBV7-2 and TRBJ1-6, with a tentative D call TRBD1 (5 bases). The CDR3 totals 15 residues. Trimming removed 1 base at V and 10 bases at J, with 14 bases between. Germline V lookup: CDR1 SGHTA, CDR2 FQGNSA. CDR3 nucleotide sequence: TGTGCCAGCAGCTTAGAGACAGTCTTAGTATCACCCCTCCACTTT. It translates to CASSLETVLVSPLHF.

This clonotype came up a few times. The CDR3 DNA sequence: TGTGCCAGCAGTTTCCGGCGGGGGGACATATACGAGCAGTACTTC. Translated: CASSFRRGDIYEQYF. This chain uses TRBV6-5 with TRBJ2-7, with TRBD2 identical over 8 bases. The CDR3 loop spans 15 amino acids. Trimming cost V 4 bases and J 4 bases; bases outside gene matches: 9. CDR1 is MNHEY and CDR2 is SVGAGI in the germline V gene.